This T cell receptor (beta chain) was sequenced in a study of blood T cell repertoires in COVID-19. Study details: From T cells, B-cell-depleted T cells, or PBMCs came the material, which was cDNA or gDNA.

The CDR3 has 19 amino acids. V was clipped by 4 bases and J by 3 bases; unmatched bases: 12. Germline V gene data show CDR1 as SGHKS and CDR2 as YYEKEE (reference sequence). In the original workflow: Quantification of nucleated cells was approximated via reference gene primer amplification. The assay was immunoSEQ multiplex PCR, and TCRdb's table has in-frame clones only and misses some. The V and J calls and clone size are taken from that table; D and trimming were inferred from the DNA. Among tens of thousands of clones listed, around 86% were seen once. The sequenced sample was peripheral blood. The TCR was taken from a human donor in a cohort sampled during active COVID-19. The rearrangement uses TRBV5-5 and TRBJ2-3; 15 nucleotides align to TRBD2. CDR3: CASSPGTSGRPRGTDTQYF. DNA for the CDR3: TGTGCCAGCAGCCCCGGGACTAGCGGGAGGCCCCGGGGGACAGATACGCAGTATTTT.